The T cell receptor (beta chain) under discussion was sequenced for a study of T cells in Graves' hyperthyroidism and ophthalmopathy. Study-wide results and limits: Researchers found most expanded thyroid clonotypes above 0.001 in blood as well.

Diagnosis relied on clinical symptoms, serum thyroxine and TRAb, thyroid ultrasound and orbital computed tomography. The CDR3 is 19 amino acids. Germline V gene data show CDR1 as MNHEY and CDR2 as SVGEGT. The J segment lost 3 bases and the V segment lost 6 bases, leaving 12 bases of the junction unmatched. From RNA transcripts, TCR beta CDR3 regions were amplified. Researchers ran a first-round RT-PCR on the TCR CDR3 using the HTBI primer set. TCRdb recomputed calls from the multiplex PCR reads with MiXCR, one row per CDR3 protein. The sample consists of hundreds of thousands of distinct CDR3 sequences, approximately 14% of them appearing once. This clonotype was recorded many times. What it binds is unknown.

The TCR was taken from a woman between 40 and 50 years old with Graves' ophthalmopathy. V and J are TRBV6-2 or TRBV6-3 and TRBJ2-2; 14 bases match TRBD2. What was sequenced was blood. This CDR3 is CASSSRGLAGVRHTGELFF. The CDR3 nucleotides read TGTGCCAGCAGCTCCAGGGGACTAGCGGGAGTGAGGCACACCGGGGAGCTGTTTTTT.